These 13 T cell receptor beta chains share one sample of origin, sequenced in a study of cytomegalovirus exposure and HLA in healthy donors (TCRdb year 2017). Receptors were amplified or captured by the immunoSEQ multiplex PCR assay. A mixture of 60 forward primers for TCR Vbeta segments and 13 reverse primers for TCR Jbeta segments was used in the multiplex PCR. TCRdb's version of the immuneACCESS table is confined to in-frame rearrangements and falls short of the full clone set. An unresolved V gene accounts for under half of the shortfall where checked; the remainder is of unknown origin. Within this sample are about 120,000 clones, with over 60% of them counted one time only. Together, the top ten hold more than 3% of the sample. The sequenced material came from PBMCs. The receptors stem from a man aged 25 to 45 in good health and CMV-seronegative.

DNA of the CDR3: TGCAGCGTCTCCGGGACTCAAAGTACCGGGGAGCTGTTTTTT. This codes for CSVSGTQSTGELFF. The chain carries TRBV29-1 and TRBJ2-2, with D maybe TRBD2 (6 bases). Deletions cut 6 bases from V and 5 bases from J, with 16 bases between. CDR3 length equals 14 residues. Germline V gives CDR1 SQVTM, CDR2 ANQGSEA.

V usage is TRBV7-2 and J usage is TRBJ1-5; 11 bases map to TRBD1. V gave up 5 bases and J gave up 5 bases; unmatched junction bases: 5. CDR3 size: 15 residues. Per germline, CDR1 SGHTA and CDR2 FQGNSA. CDR3: CASSMDRGLYQPQHF. CDR3 in DNA: TGTGCCAGCAGCATGGACAGGGGGCTGTATCAGCCCCAGCATTTT. Full variable domain (outside the CDR3, taken from reference TRBV7-2 and TRBJ1-5): GAGVSQSPSNKVTEKGKDVELRCDPISGHTALYWYRQSLGQGLEFLIYFQGNSAPDKSGLPSDRFSAERTGGSVSTLTIQRTQQEDSAVYLCASSMDRGLYQPQHFGDGTRLSIL.

The CDR3 here is CSVEGGWTEAFF. The CDR3 coding sequence is TGCAGCGTTGAAGGTGGCTGGACTGAAGCTTTCTTT. The rearrangement uses TRBV29-1 and TRBJ1-1; unclear D gene. The CDR3 has 12 amino acids. Trimming took 1 base from V and 5 from J, leaving 8 bases between them. The germline CDR1 and CDR2 sequences are SQVTM and ANQGSEA.

The genes are TRBV28 and TRBJ1-1, with D perhaps TRBD1 (5 bases). The V end lost 3 bases, the J end lost 5 bases, and 10 bases lay between the germline ends. CDR1 and CDR2 from the germline V gene are MDHEN and SYDVKM. The CDR3 runs to 13 residues. CDR3 protein: CASSLGDYTEAFF. The CDR3 bases are TGTGCCAGCAGTTTGGGGGACTATACTGAAGCTTTCTTT.

This chain joins TRBV2 and TRBJ2-1; 9 bases are a match to TRBD1. V lost 6 bases, J lost 5 bases, and 8 bases stayed unmatched. The CDR3 length is 15 residues. From germline, CDR1 is SNHLY and CDR2 FYNNEI. CDR3 DNA: TGTGCCAGCAGCCCCGGGACAGGGAAAAACAATGAGCAGTTCTTC. Protein: CASSPGTGKNNEQFF.

The rearrangement links TRBV5-5 to TRBJ2-1; 11 bases align to TRBD2. The CDR3 is 13 amino acids. Germline V gene lookup returns CDR1 SGHKS and CDR2 YYEKEE (reference sequence). Losses at the gene ends were 2 bases for V and 15 bases for J; bases not matched to a gene: 7. The CDR3 DNA reads TGTGCCAGCAGCTTCGATCCTAGCGGGAGGACGTTCTTC. This encodes CASSFDPSGRTFF.

This sequence joins TRBV4-1 and TRBJ2-1; perhaps TRBD2 as D (7 bases). The CDR3 extends over 17 amino acids. Germline V gene sequence: CDR1 MGHRA, CDR2 YSYEKL. V was cut by 3 bases and J by 8 bases, with 23 bases left in between. The CDR3 DNA sequence: TGCGCCAGCAGCCACAATCGAGGGGGAGGGCCTTTGGATGAGCAGTTCTTC. It is translated as CASSHNRGGGPLDEQFF.

J is TRBJ1-2 and V is TRBV7-2; 10 nucleotides line up with TRBD1. The CDR3 sequence is 17 residues long. Germline-derived CDR1 and CDR2 are SGHTA and FQGNSA. Trimming took 7 bases from V and 5 from J; bases not matched to a gene: 16. The CDR3 sequence is CASTIRARDRGIYGYTF. The CDR3 DNA reads TGTGCCAGCACAATTAGGGCCCGGGACAGGGGTATTTATGGCTACACCTTC.

This clone showed up just once. The V and J genes are TRBV18 and TRBJ2-3; maybe TRBD1 (6 bases). Trimming removed 1 base from V and 3 bases from J, with 8 bases in between. Germline V gene data show CDR1 as KGHSH and CDR2 as LQKENI. CDR3 length: 14 amino acids. The chain's CDR3 is CASSPQGVTDTQYF. For the CDR3, the DNA is TGTGCCAGCTCACCACAGGGGGTAACAGATACGCAGTATTTT.

The rearrangement uses TRBV9 and TRBJ2-7; 8 bases match TRBD2. V shed 4 bases and J 3 bases; nucleotides not matched to a gene: 6. There are 14 residues in the CDR3. The germline CDR1 and CDR2 sequences are SGDLS and YYNGEE. The CDR3 is CASSTSGMLYEQYF. The DNA of the CDR3 is TGTGCCAGCAGCACTAGCGGAATGCTCTACGAGCAGTACTTC.

The table lists this clone with a few counts. The chain couples TRBV4-1 to TRBJ2-7, with 8 bases that match TRBD1. Germline-derived CDR1 and CDR2 are MGHRA and YSYEKL. The CDR3 has 15 amino acids. V was clipped by 1 base and J by 0 bases; unmatched bases: 2. CDR3 loop: CASSQAQGGSYEQYF. DNA for the CDR3: TGCGCCAGCAGCCAAGCACAGGGGGGCTCCTACGAGCAGTACTTC.

The chain is built from TRBV25-1 and TRBJ1-2, with TRBD1 as a possible D gene (6 bases). V gave up 0 bases and J gave up 3 bases, with 20 bases separating them. The CDR3 runs 18 residues. The V gene's germline CDR1 is MGHDK and CDR2 SYGVNS. The CDR3 protein is CASSEYLKQGSSYYGYTF. The CDR3 nucleotides read TGTGCCAGCAGTGAATATCTGAAACAGGGCAGCTCGTACTATGGCTACACCTTC.

The chain carries TRBV6-1 and TRBJ2-7; D gene uncertain. The V end was cut by 4 bases, the J end by 6 bases, with 7 bases between. The CDR3 runs to 11 residues. Looked up from germline, CDR1 is MNHNS and CDR2 is SASEGT. CDR3 amino acids: CASSASSEQYF. Here the CDR3 DNA reads TGTGCCAGCAGTGCCTCGTCCGAGCAGTACTTC.